Presented here are 22 T cell receptor beta chains from one specimen sequenced in a study of blood T cell repertoires in COVID-19. The method was immunoSEQ multiplex PCR; TCRdb's version includes in-frame clones alone and lacks a portion of them. The sample holds around 81,000 clones, almost 85% seen once. Material: peripheral blood. The receptors derive from a human donor in a cohort sampled during active COVID-19.

CDR3 protein: CASSRRDRGSGYTF. The CDR3 region has the DNA TGTGCCAGCAGTCGCCGGGACAGGGGATCTGGCTACACCTTC. This chain joins TRBV6-5 and TRBJ1-2; TRBD1 matches 10 bases. Germline CDR1 MNHEY, CDR2 SVGAGI. The CDR3 covers 14 residues. J lost 7 bases, V lost 5 bases, and 7 bases had no gene match.

In its sample, this clone was seen a few times. The V call is TRBV4-3, the J call TRBJ1-6; TRBD1 aligns across 7 bases. Germline assignment: CDR1 LGHNA and CDR2 YSLEER. This CDR3 has 15 residues. Losses at the gene ends were 3 bases for V and 7 bases for J; bases not matched to a gene: 6. The CDR3 protein is CASSQRDSENSPLHF. CDR3 bases: TGCGCCAGCAGCCAGAGGGACAGCGAGAATTCACCCCTCCACTTT.

This clone showed up just once. The J gene is TRBJ2-1, the V gene TRBV7-2, with D possibly being TRBD1 (6 bases). V dropped 5 bases and J dropped 1 base, with 9 bases sitting between them. The CDR3 has 14 amino acids. Germline CDR1 and CDR2: SGHTA and FQGNSA. The CDR3 loop reads CASSGDRSYNEQFF. CDR3 bases: TGTGCCAGCAGCGGAGACAGGTCCTACAATGAGCAGTTCTTC.

V and J are TRBV5-1 and TRBJ2-7; tentatively, D is TRBD2 (6 bases). The CDR3 contains 15 residues. Germline CDR1 reads SGHRS; CDR2 reads YFSETQ. Trimming took 0 bases from V and 5 from J, leaving 15 bases between them. The CDR3 nucleotides are TGCGCCAGCAGCTTGGAGGGCGGGGATACTAACGAGCAGTACTTC. It specifies CASSLEGGDTNEQYF.

Here the CDR3 reads CASSQGRSQGSNQPQHF. The CDR3 DNA is TGTGCCAGCAGCCAAGGACGCAGCCAGGGGAGCAATCAGCCCCAGCATTTT. This sequence joins TRBV3-1 (or the pseudogene TRBV3-2) and TRBJ1-5, with D possibly TRBD1 on 6 matching bases. CDR3 length: 17 amino acids. Deletions cut 1 base from V and 1 base from J, with 14 bases between. The germline V gene has CDR1 LGHDT and CDR2 YNNKEL (reference sequence).

The rearrangement uses TRBV2 and TRBJ1-6; D perhaps matches TRBD1 (5 bases). The germline gives CDR1 SNHLY, CDR2 FYNNEI. This CDR3 spans 16 amino acids. V lost 3 bases, J lost 5 bases, and 14 bases lay in between. CDR3 sequence reads: CASSDPGQLDNSPLHF. The CDR3 bases are TGTGCCAGCAGTGACCCAGGGCAACTCGATAATTCACCCCTCCACTTT.

This clone was detected only a few times. The chain carries TRBV9 and TRBJ2-1; TRBD1 might be the D (5 bases). Germline CDR1 and CDR2: SGDLS and YYNGEE. The V end lost 0 bases, the J end lost 2 bases, and 15 bases lay between the germline ends. The CDR3 sequence is 17 residues long. CDR3 coding DNA: TGTGCCAGCAGCGTAGCGGTAGGGGCTGTCCCCTACAATGAGCAGTTCTTC. Its protein product is CASSVAVGAVPYNEQFF.

The chain recombines TRBV6-2 or TRBV6-3 with TRBJ1-6, with a tentative D call TRBD1 (6 bases). With 6 bases removed from V and 14 bases from J, the gap between germline ends came to 17 bases. The germline gives CDR1 MNHEY, CDR2 SVGEGT. The CDR3 sequence is 13 residues long. The CDR3 loop reads CASSLTGGSSLHF. The CDR3 DNA is TGTGCCAGCAGCCTTACGGGGGGCTCGTCCCTCCACTTT.

The chain uses TRBV5-4 and TRBJ2-7, with 13 positions matching TRBD2. J was trimmed by 7 bases and V by 7 bases; bases with no gene match: 20. In germline, CDR1 is SGHNT, CDR2 YYREEE (reference sequence). This CDR3 has 18 amino acids. The CDR3 reads CASGPARTSGGSGGEQYF. The CDR3 nucleotides are TGTGCCAGCGGACCCGCCCGGACTAGCGGGGGCTCCGGAGGAGAGCAGTACTTC.

V usage is TRBV5-1 and J usage is TRBJ2-7, with 7 bases fitting TRBD1. Germline assignment: CDR1 SGHRS and CDR2 YFSETQ. The V gene end was trimmed by 3 bases and the J gene end by 1 base; junction bases not matched to a gene: 10. The CDR3 covers 16 residues. The CDR3, as DNA: TGCGCCAGCAGCTCCGACCCCTCGACAGGGTCCTACGAGCAGTACTTC. Translating gives CASSSDPSTGSYEQYF.

V is TRBV6-5 and J is TRBJ1-2, with TRBD1 matching 9 bases. Germline CDR1 MNHEY, CDR2 SVGAGI. The ends lost 0 bases at V and 8 bases at J; junction bases unmatched: 7. The CDR3 spans 15 residues. Written as DNA, the CDR3 is TGTGCCAGCAGTTACTCGGACAGGGGTCCCGGGGGCTACACCTTC. This encodes CASSYSDRGPGGYTF.

This chain uses TRBV5-1 with TRBJ2-2, with D unclear. V was clipped by 0 bases and J by 3 bases, with 9 bases between them. The CDR3 has 15 amino acids. Germline V lookup: CDR1 SGHRS, CDR2 YFSETQ. CDR3 DNA sequence: TGCGCCAGCAGCTTGGTTTTTTCGGACACCGGGGAGCTGTTTTTT. Translated, it gives CASSLVFSDTGELFF.

The chain has TRBV27 and TRBJ1-2, with 8 bases identical to TRBD1. The CDR3 contains 14 residues. The V and J ends lost 2 bases and 7 bases, in that order; junction bases with no gene match: 6. Germline CDR1 is MNHEY and CDR2 is SMNVEV (reference sequence). In nucleotides, the CDR3 is TGTGCCAGCAGTTTACAACAGGGGGTTGCTGGCTACACCTTC. Translated: CASSLQQGVAGYTF.

This clone has just one count. J is TRBJ1-2 and V is TRBV12-3 or TRBV12-4; unclear D gene. The length of the CDR3 is 12 residues. V lost 3 bases to trimming and J lost 3 bases, with 5 bases between them. CDR3 in amino acids: CASSFTDYGYTF. CDR3 bases: TGTGCCAGCAGTTTCACAGACTATGGCTACACCTTC.

The chain couples TRBV30 to TRBJ1-4; possible D gene TRBD1, 6 bases. There are 15 residues in the CDR3. Germline values: CDR1 GTSNPN, CDR2 SVGIG (reference sequence). With 0 bases removed from V and 4 bases from J, the gap between germline ends came to 12 bases. CDR3 region: CAWSVGGLGNEKLFF. In DNA form, the CDR3 reads TGTGCCTGGAGTGTGGGGGGGCTCGGTAATGAAAAACTGTTTTTT.

The gene calls are TRBV7-2 and TRBJ1-1; tentatively, D is TRBD1 (6 bases). The V gene lost 6 bases and the J gene lost 4 bases, with 21 bases spanning the gap. CDR1 and CDR2 (germline): SGHTA, FQGNSA. The CDR3 consists of 16 residues. DNA for the CDR3: TGTGCCAGCAGGCCTAGAAGCCCGGGACATAGCACTGAAGCTTTCTTT. Translated: CASRPRSPGHSTEAFF.

This chain connects TRBV5-1 to TRBJ2-5; TRBD2 matches at 7 bases. Per the germline V gene, CDR1 is SGHRS and CDR2 is YFSETQ. J was trimmed by 2 bases and V by 2 bases; bases with no gene match: 9. This CDR3 has 16 residues. CDR3: CASSLLGGIRQETQYF. The CDR3 DNA sequence: TGCGCCAGCAGCTTATTGGGGGGGATTCGTCAAGAGACCCAGTACTTC.

In its sample, this clone was seen a few times. The V and J genes are TRBV19 and TRBJ1-5; 8 nucleotides agree with TRBD1. CDR1 and CDR2 (germline): LNHDA, SQIVND (reference sequence). J gave up 3 bases and V 6 bases, and 4 bases lay outside the gene matches. This CDR3 spans 14 amino acids. CDR3 sequence reads: CASSLTGVNQPQHF. CDR3 DNA: TGTGCCAGTAGCCTGACAGGGGTCAATCAGCCCCAGCATTTT.

The CDR3 nucleotides are TGTGCCAGCAGCGTCGACAGGGGGCACTACGAGCAGTACTTC. This encodes CASSVDRGHYEQYF. The V and J genes are TRBV2 and TRBJ2-7; TRBD1 aligns across 10 bases. CDR1 is SNHLY, CDR2 FYNNEI, per germline. CDR3 length: 14 residues. V lost 6 bases to trimming and J lost 3 bases; unmatched junction nucleotides: 5.

This clone was recorded once. This chain uses TRBV6-1 with TRBJ2-3; a weak D match, TRBD1 (6 bases). Between the trimmed V and J ends, which lost 3 bases and 2 bases, there was a span of 12 bases. There are 15 residues in the CDR3. Germline-derived CDR1 and CDR2 are MNHNS and SASEGT. The CDR3 region is CASSENRAYTDTQYF. CDR3 DNA: TGTGCCAGCAGTGAGAACAGGGCCTACACAGATACGCAGTATTTT.

This chain uses TRBV5-1 with TRBJ1-3; tentative D call: TRBD1 (6 bases). Germline CDR1 reads SGHRS; CDR2 reads YFSETQ. Trimming cost V 0 bases and J 7 bases, with 14 bases left between them. The CDR3 contains 15 residues. The CDR3 nucleotides read TGCGCCAGCAGCTTGGAGGGTTCTCAGGGGAACACCATATATTTT. Protein: CASSLEGSQGNTIYF.

The J gene is TRBJ2-3, the V gene TRBV24-1; 7 bases line up with TRBD2. Germline values: CDR1 KGHDR, CDR2 SFDVKD. The junction had 5 bases not matched to a gene; V was cut back by 5 bases and J by 1 base. The CDR3 contains 15 residues. Written as DNA, the CDR3 is TGTGCCACCAGTGCCGGCAGCGGGGGCACAGATACGCAGTATTTT. Translating it yields CATSAGSGGTDTQYF.